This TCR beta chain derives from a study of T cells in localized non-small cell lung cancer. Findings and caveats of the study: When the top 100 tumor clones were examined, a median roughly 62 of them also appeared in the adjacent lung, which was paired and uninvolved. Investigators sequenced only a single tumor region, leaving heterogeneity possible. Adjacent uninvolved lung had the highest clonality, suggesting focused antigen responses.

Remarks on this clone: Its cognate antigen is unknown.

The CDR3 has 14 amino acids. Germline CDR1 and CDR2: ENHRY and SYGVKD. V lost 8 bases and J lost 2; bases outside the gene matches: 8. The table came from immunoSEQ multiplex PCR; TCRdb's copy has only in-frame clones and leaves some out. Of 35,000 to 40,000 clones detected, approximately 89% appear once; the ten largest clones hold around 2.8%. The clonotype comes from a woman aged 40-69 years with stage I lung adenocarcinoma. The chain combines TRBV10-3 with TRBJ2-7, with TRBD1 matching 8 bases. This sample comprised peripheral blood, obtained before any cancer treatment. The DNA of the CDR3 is TGTGCCATCGGGAGACAGGGGAATCCCTACGAGCAGTACTTC. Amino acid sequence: CAIGRQGNPYEQYF.